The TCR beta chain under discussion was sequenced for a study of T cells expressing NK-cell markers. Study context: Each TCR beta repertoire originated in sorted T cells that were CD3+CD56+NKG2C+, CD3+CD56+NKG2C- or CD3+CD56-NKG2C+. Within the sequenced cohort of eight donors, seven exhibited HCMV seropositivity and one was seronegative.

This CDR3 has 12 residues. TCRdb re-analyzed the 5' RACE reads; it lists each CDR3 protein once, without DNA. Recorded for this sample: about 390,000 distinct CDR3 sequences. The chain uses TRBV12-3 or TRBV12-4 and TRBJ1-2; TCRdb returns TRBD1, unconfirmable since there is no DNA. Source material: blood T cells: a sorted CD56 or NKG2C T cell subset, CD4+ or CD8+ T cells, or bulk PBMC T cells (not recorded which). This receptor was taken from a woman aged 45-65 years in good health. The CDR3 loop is CASSPPSGRNTF.